This T cell receptor beta chain was identified during a study of blood T cell dynamics during melanoma immunotherapy. Profiling relied on immunoSEQ multiplex PCR, and the TCRdb table lists in-frame clones only, not all of them. The sample comprises 9,000 to 13,000 clones, 80% of which are singletons, and 20% to 25% rests with the top ten. Time point: week 3, after first cycle of checkpoint inhibitor. By its share, this clone is large. The receptor comes from a human donor with melanoma. The sample here was blood, taken from a patient treated with checkpoint blockade.

DNA for the CDR3: TGTGCCAGCAGCTTTTGGTCCTGGGGGTCTAATGACTACACCTTC. Its protein is CASSFWSWGSNDYTF. The chain has TRBV5-4 and TRBJ1-2; a weak D match, TRBD1 (5 bases). The germline V and J ends were trimmed by 2 bases and 10 bases, with 21 bases remaining between them. The CDR3 runs to 15 residues. Per the germline V gene, CDR1 is SGHNT and CDR2 is YYREEE (reference sequence).